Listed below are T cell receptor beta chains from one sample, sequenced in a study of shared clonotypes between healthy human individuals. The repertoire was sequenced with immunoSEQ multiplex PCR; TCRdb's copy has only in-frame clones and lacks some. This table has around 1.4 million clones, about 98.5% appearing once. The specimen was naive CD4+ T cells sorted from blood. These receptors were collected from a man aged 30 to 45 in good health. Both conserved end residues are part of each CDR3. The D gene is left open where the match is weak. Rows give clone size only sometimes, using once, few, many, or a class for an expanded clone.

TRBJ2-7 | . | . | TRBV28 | TGTGCCAGCAGTTCGCCAGGGTCTGCCTACGAGCAGTACTTC | CASSSPGSAYEQYF
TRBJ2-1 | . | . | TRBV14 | TGTGCCAGCAGCACGGACAGCCCCAATGAGCAGTTCTTC | CASSTDSPNEQFF
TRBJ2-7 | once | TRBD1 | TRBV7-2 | TGTGCCAGCAGCTTAGTGTCTACAGGGGGCAGATCCTACGAGCAGTACTTC | CASSLVSTGGRSYEQYF
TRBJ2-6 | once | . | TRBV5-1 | TGCGCCAGCAGCTTCTCTCAGAGCTCTGGGGCCAACGTCCTGACTTTC | CASSFSQSSGANVLTF
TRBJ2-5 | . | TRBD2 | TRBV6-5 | TGTGCCAGCAGTTACGAGGCTGGGCGGGGGAAGGCCCAGTACTTC | CASSYEAGRGKAQYF
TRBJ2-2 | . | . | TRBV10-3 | TGTGCCATCAGCTCAAACACCGGGGAGCTGTTTTTT | CAISSNTGELFF
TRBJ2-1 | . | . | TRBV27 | TGTGCCAGCAGTTACCAAGGCCAAATTCACAATGAGCAGTTCTTC | CASSYQGQIHNEQFF
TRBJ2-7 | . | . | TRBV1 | TGCACCAGCAGCCAAGATTTGAGTAAAGGAGCGGGAGAGCAGTACTTC | CTSSQDLSKGAGEQYF
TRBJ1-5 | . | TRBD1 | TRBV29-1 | TGCAGCGCCTCGGGACAGAGCAATCAGCCCCAGCATTTT | CSASGQSNQPQHF
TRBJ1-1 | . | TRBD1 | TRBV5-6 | TGTGCCAGCAGCGGACAGGCGGGAGGGAACACTGAAGCTTTCTTT | CASSGQAGGNTEAFF
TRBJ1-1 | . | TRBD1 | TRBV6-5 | TGTGCCAGCAGTTTTCAAGGACAGGGGAGAGCTTTCTTT | CASSFQGQGRAFF
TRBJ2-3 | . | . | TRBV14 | TGTGCCAGCAGCCAACCGGGACCAAGGGATACGCAGTATTTT | CASSQPGPRDTQYF
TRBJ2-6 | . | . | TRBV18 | TGTGCCAGCTCAGGCCCCGGACCAGATGGGGCCAACGTCCTGACTTTC | CASSGPGPDGANVLTF
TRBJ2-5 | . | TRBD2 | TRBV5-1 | TGCGCCAGCAGCTTGTTGCCTCTAGCGGGAGAAGAGACCCAGTACTTC | CASSLLPLAGEETQYF
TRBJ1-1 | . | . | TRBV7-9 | TGTGCCAGCAGCTCCGGACAGGAAGCTTTCTTT | CASSSGQEAFF
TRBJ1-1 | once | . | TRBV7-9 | TGTGCCAGCAGAATGGGACAAGAGAACACTGAAGCTTTCTTT | CASRMGQENTEAFF
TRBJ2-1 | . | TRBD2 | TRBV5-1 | TGCGCCAGCAGCCCCTTCGGCGGGAGCAGGACCTACAATGAGCAGTTCTTC | CASSPFGGSRTYNEQFF
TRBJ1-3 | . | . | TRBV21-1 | TGTGCCAGCAGCAAAGGGCTTGGGGGTGGTTTAGGAAACACCATATATTTT | CASSKGLGGGLGNTIYF
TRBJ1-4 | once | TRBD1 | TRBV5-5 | TGTGCCAGCAGGTCCGGGACAGCGATTAATGAAAAACTGTTTTTT | CASRSGTAINEKLFF
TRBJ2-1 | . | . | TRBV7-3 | TGTGCCAGCAGCTTAATGTTCTGGACTGAGCAGTTCTTC | CASSLMFWTEQFF
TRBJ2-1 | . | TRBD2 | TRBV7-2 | TGTGCCAGCAGCACTGAGGGACAGGGACTAGCGGGAGTATACAATGAGCAGTTCTTC | CASSTEGQGLAGVYNEQFF
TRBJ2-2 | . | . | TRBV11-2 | TGTGCCAGCAGGCTCATAGCGGATAACACCGGGGAGCTGTTTTTT | CASRLIADNTGELFF